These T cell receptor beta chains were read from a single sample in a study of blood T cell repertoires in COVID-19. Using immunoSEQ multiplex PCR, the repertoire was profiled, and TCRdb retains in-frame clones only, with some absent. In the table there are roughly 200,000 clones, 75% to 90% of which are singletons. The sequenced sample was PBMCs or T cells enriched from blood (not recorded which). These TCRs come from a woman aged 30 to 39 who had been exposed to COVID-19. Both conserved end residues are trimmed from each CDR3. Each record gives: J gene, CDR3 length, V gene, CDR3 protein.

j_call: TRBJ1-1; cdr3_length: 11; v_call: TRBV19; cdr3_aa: ASGGQVNTEAF
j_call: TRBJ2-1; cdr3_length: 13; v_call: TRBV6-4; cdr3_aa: ASSIAGGTYNEQF
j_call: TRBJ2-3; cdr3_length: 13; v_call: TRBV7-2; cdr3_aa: ASSLSGSARDTQY
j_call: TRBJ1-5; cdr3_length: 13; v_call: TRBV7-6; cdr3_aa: ASSSGTGANQPQH
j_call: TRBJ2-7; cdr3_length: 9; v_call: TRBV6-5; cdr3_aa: ASRERYEQY
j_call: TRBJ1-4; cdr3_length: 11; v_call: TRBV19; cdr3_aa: ASRPRGNEKLF
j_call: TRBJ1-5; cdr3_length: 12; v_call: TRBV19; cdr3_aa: ASREQAPNQPQH
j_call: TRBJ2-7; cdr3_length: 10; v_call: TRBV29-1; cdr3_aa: SVGGGDTLQY
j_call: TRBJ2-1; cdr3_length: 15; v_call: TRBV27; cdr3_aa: ASSPPRGQSSYNEQF
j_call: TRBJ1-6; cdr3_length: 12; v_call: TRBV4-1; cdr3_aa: ASSQEAGYSPLH
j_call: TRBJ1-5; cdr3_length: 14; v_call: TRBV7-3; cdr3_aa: ASSLRGDRWGQPQH
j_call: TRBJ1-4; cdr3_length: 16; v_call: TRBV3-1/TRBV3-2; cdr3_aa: ASSQDRQPRTENEKLF
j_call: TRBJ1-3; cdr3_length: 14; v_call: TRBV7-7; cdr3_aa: ASSLGTTGEGNTIY
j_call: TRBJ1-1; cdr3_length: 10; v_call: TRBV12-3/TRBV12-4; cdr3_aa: ASSSPGTEAF
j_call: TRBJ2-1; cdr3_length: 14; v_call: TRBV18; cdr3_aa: ASSPITGTAFGEQF
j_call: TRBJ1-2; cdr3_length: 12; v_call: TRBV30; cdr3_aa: AWSKGDSSYGYT
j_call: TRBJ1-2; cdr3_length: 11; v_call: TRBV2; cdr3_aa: ASSGSRAYGYT
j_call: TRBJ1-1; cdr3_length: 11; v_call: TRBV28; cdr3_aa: ASSPSGHLRAF
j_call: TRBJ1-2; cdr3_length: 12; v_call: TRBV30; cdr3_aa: AWSVEGTLSGYT
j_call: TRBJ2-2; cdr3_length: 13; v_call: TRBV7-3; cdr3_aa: ASSLTGGPTGELF
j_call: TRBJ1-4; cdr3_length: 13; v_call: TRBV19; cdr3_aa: ASAQIQGVTEKLF
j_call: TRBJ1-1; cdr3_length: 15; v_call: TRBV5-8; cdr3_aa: ASSLTLSMTLNTEAF
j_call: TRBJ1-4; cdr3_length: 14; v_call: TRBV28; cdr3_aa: ASSESGMGVGEKLF
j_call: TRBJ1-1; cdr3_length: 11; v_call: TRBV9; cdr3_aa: ASSRTVNTEAF
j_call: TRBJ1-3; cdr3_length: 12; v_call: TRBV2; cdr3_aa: ASSGDTSGNTIY
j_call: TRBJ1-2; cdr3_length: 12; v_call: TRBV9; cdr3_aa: ASSNVGQVYGYT
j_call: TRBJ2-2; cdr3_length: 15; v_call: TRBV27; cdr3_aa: ASSFSLAGGLTGELF
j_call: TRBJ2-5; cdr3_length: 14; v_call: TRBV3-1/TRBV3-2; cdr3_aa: ASSQDLGAGQETQY
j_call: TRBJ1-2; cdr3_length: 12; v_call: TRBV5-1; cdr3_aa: ASSPDGAGYGYT
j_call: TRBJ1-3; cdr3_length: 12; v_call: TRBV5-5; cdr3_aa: ASSWQGSGNTIY
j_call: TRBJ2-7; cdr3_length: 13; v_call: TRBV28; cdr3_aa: ASSFLQLASYEQY
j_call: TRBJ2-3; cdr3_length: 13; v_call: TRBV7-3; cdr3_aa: ASSRLAGTTDTQY
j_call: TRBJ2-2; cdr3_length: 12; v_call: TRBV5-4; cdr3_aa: ASSLDLNTGELF
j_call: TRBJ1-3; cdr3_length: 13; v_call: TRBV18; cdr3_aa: ASSPRPGGGDTIY
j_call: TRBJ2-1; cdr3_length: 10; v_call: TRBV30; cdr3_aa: AWTGGYNEQF
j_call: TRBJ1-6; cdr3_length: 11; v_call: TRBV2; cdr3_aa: ASKPGGNSPLH
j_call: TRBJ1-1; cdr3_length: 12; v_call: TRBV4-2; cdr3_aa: ASSPGQGDTEAF
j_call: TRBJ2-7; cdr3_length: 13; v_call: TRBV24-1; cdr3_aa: AIASGDGTDYEQY
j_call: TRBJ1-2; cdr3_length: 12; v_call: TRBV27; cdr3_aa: ASSLLGGDYGYT
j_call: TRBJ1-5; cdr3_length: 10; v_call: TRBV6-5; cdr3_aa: ASCVNGQPQH
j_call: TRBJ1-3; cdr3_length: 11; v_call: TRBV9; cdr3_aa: ASSVNRGNTIY
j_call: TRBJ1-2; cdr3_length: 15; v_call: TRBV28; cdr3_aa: ASSPVGQGTLNYGYT
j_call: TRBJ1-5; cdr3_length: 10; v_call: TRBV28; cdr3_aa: ASRQANQPQH
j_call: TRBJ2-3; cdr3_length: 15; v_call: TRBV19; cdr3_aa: ASSMRVAGGTTDTQY
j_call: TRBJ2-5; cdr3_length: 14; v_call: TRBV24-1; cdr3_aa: ATSDSGQGPRETQY
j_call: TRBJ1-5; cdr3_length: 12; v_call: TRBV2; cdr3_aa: ASNQQGSDQPQH
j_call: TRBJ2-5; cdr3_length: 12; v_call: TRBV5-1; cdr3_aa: ASSPQGSRETQY
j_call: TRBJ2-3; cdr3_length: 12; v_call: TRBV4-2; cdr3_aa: ASSQADSGGTQY
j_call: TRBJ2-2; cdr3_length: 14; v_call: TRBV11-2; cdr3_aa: ASSSGRTSGDGELF
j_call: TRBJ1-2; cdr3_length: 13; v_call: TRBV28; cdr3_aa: ASSFGDRANYGYT
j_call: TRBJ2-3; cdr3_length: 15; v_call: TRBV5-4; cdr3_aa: ASSGSFGGGLTDTQY
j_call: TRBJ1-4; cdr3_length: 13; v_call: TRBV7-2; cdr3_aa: ASSYGGYHNEKLF
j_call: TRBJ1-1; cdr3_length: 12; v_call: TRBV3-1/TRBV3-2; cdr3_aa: ASSQWSGGTEAF
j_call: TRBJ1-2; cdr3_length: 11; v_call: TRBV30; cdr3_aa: AWTPRGRYGYT
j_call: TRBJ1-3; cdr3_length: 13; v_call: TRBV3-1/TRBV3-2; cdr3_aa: ASSQWGVSGNTIY